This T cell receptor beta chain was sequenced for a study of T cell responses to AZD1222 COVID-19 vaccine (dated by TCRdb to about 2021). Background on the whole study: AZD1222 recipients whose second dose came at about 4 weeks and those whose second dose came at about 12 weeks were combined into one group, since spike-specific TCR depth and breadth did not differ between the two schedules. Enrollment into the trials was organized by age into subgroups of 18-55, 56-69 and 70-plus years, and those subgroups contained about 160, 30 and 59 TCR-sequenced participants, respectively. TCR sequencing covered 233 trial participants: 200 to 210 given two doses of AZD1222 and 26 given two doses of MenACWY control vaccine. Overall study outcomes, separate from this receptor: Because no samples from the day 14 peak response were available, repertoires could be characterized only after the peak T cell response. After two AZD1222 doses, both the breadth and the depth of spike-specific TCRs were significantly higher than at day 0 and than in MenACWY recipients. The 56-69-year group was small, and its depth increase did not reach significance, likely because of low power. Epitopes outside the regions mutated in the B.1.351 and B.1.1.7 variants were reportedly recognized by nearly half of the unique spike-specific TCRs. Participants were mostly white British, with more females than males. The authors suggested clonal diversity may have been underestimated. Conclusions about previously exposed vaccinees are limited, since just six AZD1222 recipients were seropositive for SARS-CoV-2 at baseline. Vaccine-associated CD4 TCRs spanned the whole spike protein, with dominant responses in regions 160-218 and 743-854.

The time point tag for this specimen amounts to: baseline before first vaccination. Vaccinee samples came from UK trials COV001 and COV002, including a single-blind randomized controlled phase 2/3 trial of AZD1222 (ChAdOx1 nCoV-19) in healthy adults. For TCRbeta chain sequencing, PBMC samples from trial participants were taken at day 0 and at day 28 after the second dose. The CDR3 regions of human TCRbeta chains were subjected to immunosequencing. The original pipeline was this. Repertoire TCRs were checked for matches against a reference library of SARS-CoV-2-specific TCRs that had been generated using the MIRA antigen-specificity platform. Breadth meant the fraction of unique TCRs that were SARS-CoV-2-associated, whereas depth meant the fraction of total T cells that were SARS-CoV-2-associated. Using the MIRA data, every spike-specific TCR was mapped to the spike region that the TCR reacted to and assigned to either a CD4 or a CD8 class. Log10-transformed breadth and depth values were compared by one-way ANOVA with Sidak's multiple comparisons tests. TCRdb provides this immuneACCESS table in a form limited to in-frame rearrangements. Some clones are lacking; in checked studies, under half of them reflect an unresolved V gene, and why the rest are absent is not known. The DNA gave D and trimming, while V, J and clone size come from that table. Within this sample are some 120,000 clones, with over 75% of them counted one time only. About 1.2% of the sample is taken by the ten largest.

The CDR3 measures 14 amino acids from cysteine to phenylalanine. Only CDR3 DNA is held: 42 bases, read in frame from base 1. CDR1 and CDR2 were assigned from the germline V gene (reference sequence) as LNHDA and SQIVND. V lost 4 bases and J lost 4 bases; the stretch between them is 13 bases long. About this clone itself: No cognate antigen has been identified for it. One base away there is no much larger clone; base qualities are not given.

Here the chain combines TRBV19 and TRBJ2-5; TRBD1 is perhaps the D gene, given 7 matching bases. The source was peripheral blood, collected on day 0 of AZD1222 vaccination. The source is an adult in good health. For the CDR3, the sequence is CASSTQGGGETQYF. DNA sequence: TGTGCCAGTAGTACTCAGGGGGGCGGAGAGACCCAGTACTTC.